The 10 T cell receptor beta chains given below trace back to one sample, sequenced in a study of tumor-infiltrating lymphocytes in primary liver carcinoma. The authors took blood RNA from unsorted whole blood and also extracted germline DNA. Production of TCR beta cDNA used approximately 480 ng total RNA together with a constant-region primer. A slightly modified ARM-PCR protocol with three nested multiplex PCR rounds produced these TCR beta libraries. PCR rounds one and two used TRBV1-TRBV30 forward primers with a C-beta reverse primer for around 11 cycles each. TCRdb reprocessed the multiplex PCR reads with MiXCR, giving one entry per CDR3 protein. The repertoire holds just over 300,000 distinct CDR3 sequences, with 50% to 60% as singletons. Sample: peripheral blood. The receptors were gathered from a woman aged 30 to 39 with primary liver carcinoma and hepatitis B virus infection.

This rearrangement joins TRBV2 to TRBJ2-7; no definite D call. CDR1 and CDR2 (germline): SNHLY, FYNNEI. V was shortened by 5 bases and J by 1 base, with 18 bases between the two germline ends. The CDR3 covers 16 residues. CDR3 coding DNA: TGTGCCAGCAGTAGAATCACAACGCGCCTATCCTACGAGCAGTACTTC. Translating gives CASSRITTRLSYEQYF.

Concerning this clonotype itself: A clone one base away is much larger, so this may be a read error. The genes are TRBV4-2 and TRBJ2-7; a possible D gene is TRBD2 (7 bases). Germline CDR1 is LGHNA and CDR2 is YNFKEQ. The CDR3 is 15 amino acids. Trimming removed 0 bases from V and 5 bases from J, with 14 bases in between. This CDR3 reads CASSQEGGGPDEQYF. DNA of the CDR3: TGTGCCAGCAGCCAAGAAGGGGGAGGGCCAGACGAGCAGTACTTC.

With respect to this clonotype: The junction does not match germline at one end; this may be a read error. The rearrangement uses TRBV11-2 and TRBJ1-1; D unresolved. CDR3 length: 13 residues. From germline, CDR1 is SGHAT and CDR2 FQNNGV. The CDR3 DNA follows: TGTGCCAGCAGCTTACGATTGTACACCGAAGCTTTCTTT. Protein product: CASSLRLYTEAFF.

As to this clonotype: A much bigger clone sits one base away, suggesting this may be a read error. This chain connects TRBV6-5 to TRBJ2-3, with no clear D. Germline assignment: CDR1 MNHEY and CDR2 SVGAGI. Trimming took 4 bases from V and 8 from J, leaving 10 bases between them. CDR3 size: 12 residues. The CDR3 sequence: CASSSPPLTQYF. The CDR3 region has the DNA TGTGCCAGCAGTTCCCCACCGCTTACGCAGTATTTT.

To note about this clonotype: A much bigger clone sits one base away, suggesting this may be a read error. The chain couples TRBV6-5 to TRBJ2-7; the D is unclear. V lost 0 bases and J lost 1, with 10 bases in between. The V gene's germline CDR1 is MNHEY and CDR2 SVGAGI. The length of the CDR3 is 15 residues. The CDR3 DNA reads as TGTGCCAGCAGTTACTCGGCGGCAGAGTCCTACGAGCAGTACTTC. This gives the protein CASSYSAAESYEQYF.

To note about this clonotype: A read error may produce the germline difference seen at one junction end. The CDR3 loop reads CASSLMGQGGKLFF. The CDR3 nucleotides are TGTGCTAGCAGCTTAATGGGACAGGGAGGAAAACTGTTTTTT. The chain is built from TRBV7-9 and TRBJ1-4; 9 nucleotides line up with TRBD1. There are 14 residues in the CDR3. Germline values: CDR1 SEHNR, CDR2 FQNEAQ (reference sequence).

Turning to this clonotype: Sequence at one end of the junction differs from germline and may be a read error. The V and J genes are TRBV6-6 and TRBJ2-3, with 8 bases aligning to TRBD2. Germline V gene lookup returns CDR1 MNHNY and CDR2 SVGAGI (reference sequence). This CDR3 region has 18 residues. The CDR3: CASSYSPLAGGKADTQCF. The DNA of the CDR3 is TGTGCCAGCAGTTACTCGCCCCTGGCGGGAGGAAAGGCAGATACGCAGTGTTTT.

The chain employs TRBV6-6 and TRBJ2-1; tentative D call: TRBD2 (6 bases). CDR3 length: 15 residues. The germline gives CDR1 MNHNY, CDR2 SVGAGI (reference sequence). V was cut by 7 bases and J by 3 bases, with 16 bases left in between. CDR3: CASTLTGSSYNEQFF. CDR3 in DNA: TGTGCCAGCACCTTAACCGGGAGCAGCTACAATGAGCAGTTCTTC.

This clonotype was seen a few times. The gene calls are TRBV7-9 and TRBJ2-7; D assignment may be TRBD1 or TRBD2 (5 bases each). The CDR3 extends over 13 amino acids. V shed 5 bases and J shed 2 bases, with 10 bases lying between them. Germline V lookup: CDR1 SEHNR, CDR2 FQNEAQ (reference sequence). This CDR3 is CASSRDATYEQYF. In DNA, the CDR3 is TGTGCCAGCAGCCGGGACGCCACCTACGAGCAGTACTTC.

The CDR3 coding sequence is TGTGCCACCACACGGAACGTAAGGGGCGGGAGTAAGAATGAGCAGTTCTTC. This translates into CATTRNVRGGSKNEQFF. The rearrangement links TRBV5-4 to TRBJ2-1, with TRBD2 matching 7 bases. This CDR3 contains 17 residues. Looked up from germline, CDR1 is SGHNT and CDR2 is YYREEE (reference sequence). V trimming: 9 bases; J trimming: 7 bases; junction bases outside the gene matches: 22.